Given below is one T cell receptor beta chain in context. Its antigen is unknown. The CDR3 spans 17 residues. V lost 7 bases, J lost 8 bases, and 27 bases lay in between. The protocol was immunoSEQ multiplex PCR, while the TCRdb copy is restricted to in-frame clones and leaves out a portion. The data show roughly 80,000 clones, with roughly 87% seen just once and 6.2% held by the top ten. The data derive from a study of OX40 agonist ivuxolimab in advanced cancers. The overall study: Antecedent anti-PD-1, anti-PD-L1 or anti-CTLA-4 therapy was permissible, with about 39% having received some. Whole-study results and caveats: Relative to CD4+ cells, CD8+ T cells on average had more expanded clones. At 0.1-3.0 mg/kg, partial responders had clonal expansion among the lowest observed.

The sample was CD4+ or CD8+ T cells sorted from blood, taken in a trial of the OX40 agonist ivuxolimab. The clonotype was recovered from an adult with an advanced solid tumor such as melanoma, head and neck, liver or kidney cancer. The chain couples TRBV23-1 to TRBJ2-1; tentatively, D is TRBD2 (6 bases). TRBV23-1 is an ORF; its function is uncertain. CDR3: CASTALGGVLSSDEQFF. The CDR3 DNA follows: TGCGCCAGCACCGCATTGGGCGGGGTATTGTCATCCGATGAGCAGTTCTTC.